These T cell receptor beta chains were read from a single sample in a study of OX40 agonist ivuxolimab in advanced cancers. Sequenced by immunoSEQ multiplex PCR; TCRdb stores in-frame clones only, minus some. The repertoire holds some 80,000 clones, 80% to 90% seen once, with 0.25% to 0.4% in the top ten. Source: CD4+ or CD8+ T cells sorted from blood, taken in a trial of the OX40 agonist ivuxolimab. All receptors come from an adult with an advanced solid tumor such as melanoma, head and neck, liver or kidney cancer. CDR3s include the opening cysteine and the closing phenylalanine or tryptophan.

CDR3 protein,CDR3 length,J gene,V gene
CASSVTDSTGGYTF,14,TRBJ1-2,TRBV9
CASKRNGGVSYNEQFF,16,TRBJ2-1,TRBV19
CASSAQGTGEAEAFF,15,TRBJ1-1,TRBV7-2
CASSPTGTSGYEQYF,15,TRBJ2-7,TRBV9
CASSLGSYTDTQYF,14,TRBJ2-3,TRBV5-1
CASRDRAKNIQYF,13,TRBJ2-4,TRBV10-2
CASNIAGGSQDTQYF,15,TRBJ2-3,TRBV19
CASSLVGETQYF,12,TRBJ2-5,TRBV5-1
CAISEPNSGNTIYF,14,TRBJ1-3,TRBV10-3
CASSNRLGGNEQFF,14,TRBJ2-1,TRBV4-3
CASSPNAQNPEAFF,14,TRBJ1-1,TRBV14
CASSEGAGPQETQYF,15,TRBJ2-5,TRBV5-1
CAGTYARGANVLTF,14,TRBJ2-6,TRBV6-5
CASSLTGVGTEAFF,14,TRBJ1-1,TRBV5-1
CASSPNQETQYF,12,TRBJ2-5,TRBV18
CASSVMGREQYF,12,TRBJ2-7,TRBV9
CASSLGLAGGLDTQYF,16,TRBJ2-3,TRBV7-2
CASSSGLVMGELFF,14,TRBJ2-2,TRBV11-3
CAISGTGQTGEQYF,14,TRBJ2-7,TRBV10-3
CASSLRTGRDGYTF,14,TRBJ1-2,TRBV7-2
CASSESSQNTGELFF,15,TRBJ2-2,TRBV10-1
CASSQDRDTDTQYF,14,TRBJ2-3,TRBV4-1
CASSPPFQIAKNIQYF,16,TRBJ2-4,TRBV18
CASSETGPNTGELFF,15,TRBJ2-2,TRBV7-9
CASSSRPSNYGYTF,14,TRBJ1-2,TRBV28
CASSLGPLTYEQYF,14,TRBJ2-7,TRBV5-5
CASSLAGGAFF,11,TRBJ1-1,TRBV7-2
CASSASTPGGTISFF,15,TRBJ2-1,TRBV5-6
CASSLQQGPASTDTQYF,17,TRBJ2-3,TRBV19
CASSDPKGGKDTGELFF,17,TRBJ2-2,TRBV10-2
CASSLLTGGYGYTF,14,TRBJ1-2,TRBV5-1
CASSTGRLARRETDTQYF,18,TRBJ2-3,TRBV19
CASSSGTGGNYGYTF,15,TRBJ1-2,TRBV7-9
CASSLSGRGSATQYF,15,TRBJ2-3,TRBV7-2
CASSVAGRGNEQYF,14,TRBJ2-7,TRBV7-9
CASSKGQLQETQYF,14,TRBJ2-5,TRBV19
CASRFTAYTEAFF,13,TRBJ1-1,TRBV28
CASGGTGGNTIYF,13,TRBJ1-3,TRBV6-1
CASRDRLAGGLFF,13,TRBJ1-4,TRBV6-5
CASSPSGSTFNEQFF,15,TRBJ2-1,TRBV6-5
CASRDRGPYGYTF,13,TRBJ1-2,TRBV19
CASSVLPLVAKNIQYF,16,TRBJ2-4,TRBV6-1
CASSLVLGKNTEAFF,15,TRBJ1-1,TRBV5-1
CASTPWTGRNQPQHF,15,TRBJ1-5,TRBV28
CASSLGQQETQYF,13,TRBJ2-5,TRBV5-4
CSASSGEQYF,10,TRBJ2-7,TRBV20-1
CASSLVRTDPAEAFF,15,TRBJ1-1,TRBV7-2
CASTPRGFDTGELFF,15,TRBJ2-2,TRBV5-1
CASSTGQNIQYF,12,TRBJ2-4,TRBV6-5
CASSKVQGGSGANVLTF,17,TRBJ2-6,TRBV5-1